This T cell receptor beta chain came from a study of metastatic and nonmetastatic thyroid tumors. Study context: For malignant and benign thyroid patients, tumor or nodule tissue and blood were the sources whose repertoires were compared.

Ahead of thyroid surgery, no patient had received treatment of any kind. In the authors' methods: Across clinicopathological groups, CDR3 differences served as the basis for building a distant-metastasis classifier for papillary thyroid cancer. TCRdb re-analyzed the PCR reads through MiXCR. The V and J calls were determined by TCRdb, not by the authors. This sample has approximately 30,000 clones; 16% occur once, and the top ten carry roughly 6.6%. The CDR3 runs to 14 residues. CDR1 and CDR2 from the germline V gene are MDHEN and SYDVKM. Trimming took 4 bases from V and 4 from J; bases not matched to a gene: 4. Overall study results and limits: Malignant tumors reportedly showed significantly higher TCR beta diversity than benign nodules in both blood and tumor.

This clone occurred a few times. The target antigen is unknown. V gene TRBV28 combines with J gene TRBJ2-7; 10 nucleotides line up with TRBD1. The sample comprised blood. The receptor comes from a male donor with papillary thyroid cancer or a benign thyroid nodule (not recorded which). Some clones in this sample may be carry-over from other donors' samples. The CDR3 here is CASSSDRGKYEQYF. CDR3 sequence (DNA): TGTGCCAGCAGTTCGGACAGGGGGAAGTACGAGCAGTACTTC.